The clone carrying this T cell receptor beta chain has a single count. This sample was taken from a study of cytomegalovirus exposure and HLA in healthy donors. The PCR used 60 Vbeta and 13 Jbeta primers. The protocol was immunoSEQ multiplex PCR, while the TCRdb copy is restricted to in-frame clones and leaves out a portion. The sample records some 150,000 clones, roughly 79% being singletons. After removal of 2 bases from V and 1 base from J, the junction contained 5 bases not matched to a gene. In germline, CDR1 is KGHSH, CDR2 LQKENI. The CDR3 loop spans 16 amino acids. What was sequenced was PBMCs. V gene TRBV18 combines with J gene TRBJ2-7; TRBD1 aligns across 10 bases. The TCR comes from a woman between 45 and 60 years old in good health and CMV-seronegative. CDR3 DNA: TGTGCCAGCTCACCAACTATGGGACAGGGGTCCTACGAGCAGTACTTC. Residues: CASSPTMGQGSYEQYF.